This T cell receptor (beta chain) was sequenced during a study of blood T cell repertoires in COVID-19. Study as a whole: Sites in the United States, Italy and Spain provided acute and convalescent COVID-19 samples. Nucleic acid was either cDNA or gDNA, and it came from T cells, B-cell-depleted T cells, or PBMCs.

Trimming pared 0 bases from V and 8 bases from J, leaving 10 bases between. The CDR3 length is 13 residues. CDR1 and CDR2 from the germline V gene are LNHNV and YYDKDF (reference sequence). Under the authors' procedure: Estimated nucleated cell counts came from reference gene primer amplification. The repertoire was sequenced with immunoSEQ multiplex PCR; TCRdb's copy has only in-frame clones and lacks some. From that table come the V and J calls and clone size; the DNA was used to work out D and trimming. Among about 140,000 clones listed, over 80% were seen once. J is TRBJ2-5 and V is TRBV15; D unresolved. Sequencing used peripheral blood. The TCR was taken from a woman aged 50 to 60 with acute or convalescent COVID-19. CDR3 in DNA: TGTGCCACCAGCAGAGATCGAGAGGCCACCCAGTACTTC. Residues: CATSRDREATQYF. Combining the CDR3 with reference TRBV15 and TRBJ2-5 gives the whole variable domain DAMVIQNPRYQVTQFGKPVTLSCSQTLNHNVMYWYQQKSSQAPKLLFHYYDKDFNNEADTPDNFQSRRPNTSFCFLDIRSPGLGDTAMYLCATSRDREATQYFGPGTRLLVL.